A selection of T cell receptor beta chains follows, all from one sample in a study of cytomegalovirus exposure and HLA in healthy donors. Measured with immunoSEQ multiplex PCR; TCRdb has only the in-frame clones, and not every one. The data contain more than 80,000 clones, more than 65% of them singletons. The specimen was PBMCs. Receptors originate from a woman in her forties or fifties in good health and CMV-seropositive. Each CDR3 is given with its conserved first and last residue. D genes are given only for firm matches. Some rows mark clone size as missing; the rest say once, few, many or name a class of expanded clone.

D gene	V gene	clone size	J gene	CDR3 DNA	CDR3 protein
-	TRBV15	-	TRBJ2-2	TGTGCCACCAGCCGGTACAGTTACTCGAACACCGGGGAGCTGTTTTTT	CATSRYSYSNTGELFF
-	TRBV19	few	TRBJ2-1	TGTGCCAGTAGTCGACTGGACAATGAGCAGTTCTTC	CASSRLDNEQFF
-	TRBV30	-	TRBJ2-5	TGTGCCTGGAATTGGCGGGGGCGAGAGACCCAGTACTTC	CAWNWRGRETQYF
-	TRBV9	-	TRBJ2-3	TGTGCCAGCACCGGACAGTTTAGCACAGATACGCAGTATTTT	CASTGQFSTDTQYF
TRBD1	TRBV14	-	TRBJ1-1	TGTGCCAGCAGCCGCGATCAGGGGGCCGCATGGATGGCTGAAGCTTTCTTT	CASSRDQGAAWMAEAFF
-	TRBV7-2	-	TRBJ2-2	TGTGCCAGCAGCAAGGACAGGAACACCGGGGAGCTGTTTTTT	CASSKDRNTGELFF
-	TRBV4-1	-	TRBJ1-6	TGCGCCAGCAGCCAAGATCGTCCAGGGCGAGATTCACCCCTCCACTTT	CASSQDRPGRDSPLHF
-	TRBV4-3	few	TRBJ1-6	TGCGCCAGCAGCCATCAGGACAGAAATTCACCCCTCCACTTT	CASSHQDRNSPLHF
-	TRBV7-6	-	TRBJ1-2	TGTGCCAGCAGCTTAGAGACTGGTGGCTACACCTTC	CASSLETGGYTF
-	TRBV5-5	-	TRBJ2-2	TGTGCCAGCAGCTTACCTCAGGGGTCCACCGGGGAGCTGTTTTTT	CASSLPQGSTGELFF
TRBD1	TRBV10-3	-	TRBJ2-5	TGTGCCATCAGCGCAGGGGGCGCGGCGGACGAGACCCAGTACTTC	CAISAGGAADETQYF
TRBD1	TRBV9	-	TRBJ2-7	TGTGCCAGCAGCTTCGGACAGGGGATGGACGAGCAGTACTTC	CASSFGQGMDEQYF
-	TRBV28	-	TRBJ2-5	TGTGCCAGCAGCCGCACCGGGATCCGGTGGGAGACCCAGTACTTC	CASSRTGIRWETQYF
-	TRBV15	-	TRBJ1-3	TGTGCCACCAGTCTACAGGCCTTGACTGGAAACACCATATATTTT	CATSLQALTGNTIYF
-	TRBV7-9	few	TRBJ1-4	TGTGCCAGCAGCGCATACACGCAAGCAGGGGCCGAAAAACTGTTTTTT	CASSAYTQAGAEKLFF
-	TRBV19	-	TRBJ1-2	TGTGCCAGTGGAGATTTAACCCAGGGCCGTGGCTACACCTTC	CASGDLTQGRGYTF
TRBD1	TRBV4-2	few	TRBJ2-2	TGTGCCAGCAGCAGACAGGGATTGGACACCGGGGAGCTGTTTTTT	CASSRQGLDTGELFF
TRBD1	TRBV5-1	-	TRBJ1-2	TGCGCCAGCACCGAAGGGACAGGGATCCCTACTAACTATGGCTACACCTTC	CASTEGTGIPTNYGYTF
-	TRBV19	few	TRBJ2-2	TGTGCCAGTACCCGAGGCGGTGCGAACACCGGGGAGCTGTTTTTT	CASTRGGANTGELFF
TRBD2	TRBV28	-	TRBJ2-3	TGTGCCAGCAGTTCCTTGCGGGGGGCCACAGATACGCAGTATTTT	CASSSLRGATDTQYF
TRBD2	TRBV7-6	-	TRBJ2-7	TGTGCCAGCAGCCCGGGGAGGGAAGGTCGCGAGCAGTACTTC	CASSPGREGREQYF
-	TRBV30	-	TRBJ1-2	TGTGCCTGGAGTGTCACAGAGTATGGCTACACCTTC	CAWSVTEYGYTF
TRBD2	TRBV27	-	TRBJ2-3	TGTGCCAGCGCCAGGTTGGTTAGCGGGGGGGCAGGTACGCAGTATTTT	CASARLVSGGAGTQYF
-	TRBV28	-	TRBJ1-1	TGTGCCAGCTGGGCAGGGAAGGGTTTCTCTTACATGAACACTGAAGCTTTCTTT	CASWAGKGFSYMNTEAFF
-	TRBV19	-	TRBJ1-2	TGTGCCAGTAGTGTAGCCGGTCGGTATGGCTACACCTTC	CASSVAGRYGYTF